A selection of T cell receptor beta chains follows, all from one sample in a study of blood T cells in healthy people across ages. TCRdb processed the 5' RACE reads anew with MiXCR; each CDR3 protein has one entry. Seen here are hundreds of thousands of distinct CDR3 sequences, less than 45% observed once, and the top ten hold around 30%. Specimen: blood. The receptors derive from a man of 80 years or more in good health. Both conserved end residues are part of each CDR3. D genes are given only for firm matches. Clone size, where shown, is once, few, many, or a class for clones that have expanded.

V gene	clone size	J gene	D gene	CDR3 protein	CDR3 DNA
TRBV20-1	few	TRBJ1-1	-	CSARFGGPPGNTEAFF	TGCAGTGCACGCTTCGGGGGCCCCCCCGGGAACACTGAAGCTTTCTTT
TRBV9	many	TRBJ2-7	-	CASSVEQGSEQYF	TGTGCCAGCAGCGTAGAACAGGGTAGCGAGCAGTACTTC
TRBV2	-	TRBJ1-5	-	CASSPDGVNQPQHF	TGTGCCAGCAGCCCGGACGGGGTCAATCAGCCCCAGCATTTT
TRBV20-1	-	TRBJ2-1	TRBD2	CSASASGEKNEQFF	TGCAGTGCTAGTGCTAGCGGGGAAAAAAATGAGCAGTTCTTC
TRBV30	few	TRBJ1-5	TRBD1	CAWSGGQGNQPQHF	TGTGCCTGGAGTGGCGGACAGGGCAATCAGCCCCAGCATTTT
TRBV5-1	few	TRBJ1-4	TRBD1	CASSLAGQGGNEKLFF	TGCGCCAGCAGCTTGGCCGGACAGGGTGGTAATGAAAAACTGTTTTTT
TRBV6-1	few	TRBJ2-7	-	CASSDNKGPGHVYEQYF	TGTGCCAGCAGTGATAACAAGGGTCCGGGACATGTCTACGAGCAGTACTTC
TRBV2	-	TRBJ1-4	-	CASSETRAAEKLFF	TGTGCCAGCAGTGAGACCAGGGCGGCCGAGAAACTGTTTTTT
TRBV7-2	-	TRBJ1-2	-	CASSLDQTDYGYTF	TGTGCCAGCAGCTTAGACCAGACAGACTATGGCTACACCTTC
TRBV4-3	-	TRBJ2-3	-	CASSPDKGTDTQYF	TGCGCCAGCAGCCCGGACAAGGGCACAGATACGCAGTATTTT
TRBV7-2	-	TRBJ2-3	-	CASSTTRTDTQYF	TGTGCCAGCAGCACCACCCGCACAGATACGCAGTATTTT
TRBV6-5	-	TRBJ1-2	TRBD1	CASSSTGGGYGYTF	TGTGCCAGCAGTTCGACAGGGGGCGGCTATGGCTACACCTTC
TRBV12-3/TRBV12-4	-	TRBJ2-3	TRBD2	CASSLLGLDSDTQYF	TGTGCCAGCAGTTTGTTGGGACTAGATTCAGATACGCAGTATTTT
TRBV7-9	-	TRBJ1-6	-	CASSSLTRDNSPLHF	TGTGCCAGCAGCTCCCTTACCCGAGATAATTCACCCCTCCACTTT
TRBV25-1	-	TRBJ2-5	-	CASTSLLAGNLQETQYF	TGTGCCAGCACAAGCCTACTTGCAGGGAATCTCCAAGAGACCCAGTACTTC
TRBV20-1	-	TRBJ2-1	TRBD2	CSAAGGLAGVGYNEQFF	TGCAGTGCCGCGGGGGGGCTAGCGGGAGTGGGCTACAATGAGCAGTTCTTC
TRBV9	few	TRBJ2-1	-	CASSLDPAYNEQFF	TGTGCCAGCAGCTTAGACCCCGCCTACAATGAGCAGTTCTTC
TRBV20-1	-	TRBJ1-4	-	CSARDPSGAIRGEKLFF	TGCAGTGCTAGAGATCCATCAGGGGCCATCCGGGGTGAAAAACTGTTTTTT
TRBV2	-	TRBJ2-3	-	CASGGGSRTDTQYF	TGTGCCAGCGGAGGGGGAAGTCGCACAGATACGCAGTATTTT
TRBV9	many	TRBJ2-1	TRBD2	CASSVVGSGSYNEQFF	TGTGCCAGCAGCGTAGTAGGTAGCGGGTCCTACAATGAGCAGTTCTTC
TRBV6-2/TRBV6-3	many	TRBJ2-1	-	CASTIGLGGHKGSYNEQFF	TGTGCCAGCACCATCGGACTCGGCGGACACAAGGGCTCCTACAATGAGCAGTTCTTC
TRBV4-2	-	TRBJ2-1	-	CASSQDKAARAQFF	TGTGCCAGCAGCCAAGATAAGGCAGCTCGAGCGCAGTTCTTC
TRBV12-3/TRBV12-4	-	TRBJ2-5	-	CASSSINGGKETQYF	TGTGCCAGCAGTTCGATTAATGGGGGGAAAGAGACCCAGTACTTC
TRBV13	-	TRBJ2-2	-	CASSLSKALYTGELFF	TGTGCCAGCAGCTTATCTAAGGCGTTATATACCGGGGAGCTGTTTTTT
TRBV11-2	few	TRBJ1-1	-	CASSLRQRGEAFF	TGTGCCAGCAGCTTAAGGCAAAGAGGTGAAGCTTTCTTT
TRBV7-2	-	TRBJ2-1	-	CASRPAGISHNEQFF	TGTGCCAGCAGACCGGCGGGAATCTCCCACAATGAGCAGTTCTTC
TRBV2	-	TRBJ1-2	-	CASRILAGSHGYTF	TGTGCCAGCAGAATTTTGGCAGGGTCCCATGGCTACACCTTC
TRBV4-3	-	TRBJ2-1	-	CASSQATSYNEQFF	TGCGCCAGCAGCCAAGCGACAAGTTACAATGAGCAGTTCTTC
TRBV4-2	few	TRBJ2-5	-	CASSQERTDQETQYF	TGTGCCAGCAGCCAAGAACGTACAGACCAAGAGACCCAGTACTTC
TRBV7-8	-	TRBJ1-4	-	CASSKLPTGTNEKLFF	TGTGCCAGCAGCAAACTACCGACAGGAACTAATGAAAAACTGTTTTTT